The present T cell receptor beta chain was sequenced within a study of cytomegalovirus exposure and HLA in healthy donors. Study-wide points: In a later analysis, HLA-associated TCR beta chains were more clonally expanded than equally common others.

Primers: 60 Vbeta forward and 13 Jbeta reverse. Repertoires were generated with immunoSEQ multiplex PCR, while TCRdb's copy carries only in-frame clones and drops some. The sample lists 130,000 or so clones; approximately 84% were seen once. This CDR3 contains 14 residues. Germline V gene lookup returns CDR1 SGDLS and CDR2 YYNGEE. Trimming removed 3 bases from V and 1 base from J; junction bases left unmatched: 3. A remark on this clone: Its antigen is unknown.

Sequencing input: PBMCs. This chain uses TRBV9 with TRBJ2-5; 7 bases agree with TRBD1. This TCR came from a woman aged 40 to 55 in good health and CMV-seronegative. CDR3 in amino acids: CASSARGPQETQYF. CDR3 DNA sequence: TGTGCCAGCAGCGCTAGGGGGCCCCAAGAGACCCAGTACTTC. Supplemented by reference TRBV9 and TRBJ2-5, the full variable domain reads DSGVTQTPKHLITATGQRVTLRCSPRSGDLSVYWYQQSLDQGLQFLIQYYNGEERAKGNILERFSAQQFPDLHSELNLSSLELGDSALYFCASSARGPQETQYFGPGTRLLVL.